This T cell receptor (beta chain) was sequenced in a study of response to subunit inactivated influenza vaccine. Findings of the study overall: The authors suggested that few new T cells are recruited per seasonal influenza vaccination.

The V and J ends lost 6 bases and 6 bases, in that order; junction bases with no gene match: 11. The CDR3 runs 14 residues. The germline gives CDR1 SGHKS, CDR2 YYEKEE (reference sequence). Ten or more counts support this clonotype. Antigen: not known. TCRdb redid the calling of the RT-PCR reads with MiXCR, one entry per CDR3 protein. The data show 700,000 to 900,000 distinct CDR3 sequences, approximately 21% seen once. Source: PBMCs from blood, taken roughly 5 days after vaccination. The receptor was derived from a man aged 50-60 years who received an inactivated influenza vaccine. The J gene is TRBJ2-7, the V gene TRBV5-5, with 8 bases matching TRBD1. The CDR3 spells CASNPGTGGIEQYF. The CDR3 region has the DNA TGTGCCAGCAACCCCGGTACAGGGGGTATCGAGCAGTACTTC.